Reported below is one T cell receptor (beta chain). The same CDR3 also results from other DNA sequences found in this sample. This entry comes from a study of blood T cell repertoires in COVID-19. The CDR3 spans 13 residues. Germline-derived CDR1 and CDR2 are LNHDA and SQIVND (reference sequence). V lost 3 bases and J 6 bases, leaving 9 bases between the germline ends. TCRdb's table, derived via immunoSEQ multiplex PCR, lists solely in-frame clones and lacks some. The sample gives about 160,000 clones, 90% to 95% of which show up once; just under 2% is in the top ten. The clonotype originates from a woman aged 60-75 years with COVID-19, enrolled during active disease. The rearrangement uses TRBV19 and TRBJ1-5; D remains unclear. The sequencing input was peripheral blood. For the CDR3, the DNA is TGTGCCAGTAGTATCGGAGGCGGTCAGCCCCAGCATTTT. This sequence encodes CASSIGGGQPQHF.